This T cell receptor beta chain was observed in a study of control samples from healthy donors and cancer patients. Only in-frame clones appear in the TCRdb table, and some are missing; sequencing was by immunoSEQ multiplex PCR. This sample carries about 80,000 clones, approximately 80% of them seen once, and the ten largest clones take roughly 12%. The V gene's germline CDR1 is SNHLY and CDR2 FYNNEI. This CDR3 is built from 16 residues. The ends lost 8 bases at V and 5 bases at J; junction bases unmatched: 14. The origin of this receptor is a man in his 60s with head and neck cancer. V gene TRBV2 combines with J gene TRBJ2-3, with 9 bases identical to TRBD2. The sample consisted of PBMCs. CDR3 sequence reads: CASASRGGRAGDTQYF. The CDR3 nucleotides are TGTGCCAGCGCGTCTCGAGGCGGGAGGGCTGGAGATACGCAGTATTTT.